This TCR beta chain originates from a study of regulatory dendritic cells for organ transplantation. As for this clone: Its antigen is not known.

CFSE-labeled sorted T cells met regulatory or mature dendritic cells for four to five days. The protocol was immunoSEQ multiplex PCR, while the TCRdb copy is restricted to in-frame clones and leaves out a portion. The sample holds 18,000 or so clones, under 80% seen once. Study-wide points: Mature dendritic cells appeared to drive more memory CD8+ clonal expansion than regulatory ones.

Germline CDR1 reads KGHSH; CDR2 reads LQKENI. The CDR3 extends over 14 amino acids. V lost 6 bases, J lost 2 bases, and 3 bases stayed unmatched. The receptor was isolated from a human donor in good health. The chain recombines TRBV18 with TRBJ2-3, with 9 bases fitting TRBD2. Sequenced material: memory CD4+ T cells from blood cultured with regulatory dendritic cells. Subset denoted: CD45RO+ memory T cells. The CDR3: CASSPSGDTDTQYF. For the CDR3, the DNA is TGTGCCAGCTCCCCTAGCGGGGACACAGATACGCAGTATTTT.